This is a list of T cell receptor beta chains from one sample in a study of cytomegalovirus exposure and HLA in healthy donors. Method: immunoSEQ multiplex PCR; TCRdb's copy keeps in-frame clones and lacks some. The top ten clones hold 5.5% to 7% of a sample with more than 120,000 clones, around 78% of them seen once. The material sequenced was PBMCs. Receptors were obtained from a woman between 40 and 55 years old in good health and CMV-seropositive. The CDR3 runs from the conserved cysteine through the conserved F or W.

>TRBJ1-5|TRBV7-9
CASSRTGEQPQHF
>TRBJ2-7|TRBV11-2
CASSLTVPGLAFSEQYF
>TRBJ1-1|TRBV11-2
CASSFARGVTEAFF
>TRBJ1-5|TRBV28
CASSRGGSNQPQHF
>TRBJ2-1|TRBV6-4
CASSWTSGSDEQFF
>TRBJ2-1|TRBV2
CASSPTSGSANEQFF
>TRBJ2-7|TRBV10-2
CASRDRVYEQYF
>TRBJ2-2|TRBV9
CASSVRMNTGELFF
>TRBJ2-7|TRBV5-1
CASSLDPGLAGGTSF
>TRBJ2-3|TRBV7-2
CASSLGGRTDTQYF
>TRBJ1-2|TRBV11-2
CASSLEGARGYTF
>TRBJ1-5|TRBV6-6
CASSRRESNQPQHF
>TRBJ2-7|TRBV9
CASSVGSGSYEQYF
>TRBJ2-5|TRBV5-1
CASSLAIGGSGTQYF
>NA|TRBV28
CASSGPEIGIYEQYF
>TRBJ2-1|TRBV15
CATSRGPGLDNEQFF
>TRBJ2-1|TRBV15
CATSRERSGGRSLFF
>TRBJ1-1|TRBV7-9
CASSLRSTREAEAFF
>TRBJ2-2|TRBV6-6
CASNSGTPNTGELFF
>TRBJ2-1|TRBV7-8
CASSLVSRHNEQFF
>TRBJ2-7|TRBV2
CASSEVSERRYEQYF
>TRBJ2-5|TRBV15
CATSRDIGEGETQYF
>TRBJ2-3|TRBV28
CASNPYRDPSGSSDTQYF
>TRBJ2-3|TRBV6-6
CASSSGSPDTQYF
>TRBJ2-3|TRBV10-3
CAISEAGTSGTSTDTQYF
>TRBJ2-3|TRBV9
CASSGTLGGDTQYF
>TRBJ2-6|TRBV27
CASRLAGVSGANVLTF
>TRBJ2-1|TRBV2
CASSEVAGFGDEQFF
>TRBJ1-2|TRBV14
CASSLQDNYGYTF
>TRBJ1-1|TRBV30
CAWSRGAETRENTEAFF
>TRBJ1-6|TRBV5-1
CASSLEFTGGLGNSPLHF
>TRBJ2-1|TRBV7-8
CASSLVGVSTKNEQFF
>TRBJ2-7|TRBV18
CASSPGLAGSYEQYF
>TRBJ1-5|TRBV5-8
CASSPRGGFSNQPQHF
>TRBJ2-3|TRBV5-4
CASSLESAGGRDTQYF
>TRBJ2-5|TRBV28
CASSSDRGVSETQYF
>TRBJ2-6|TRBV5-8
CASSSTGSGANVLTF
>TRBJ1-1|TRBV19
CASSKGAQTEAFF
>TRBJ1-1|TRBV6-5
CASSYGRATEAFF
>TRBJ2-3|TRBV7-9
CASSLGVFPSTDTQYF
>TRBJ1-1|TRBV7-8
CASSSQLSEREAFF
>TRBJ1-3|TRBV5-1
CASSLGRAGNTIYF
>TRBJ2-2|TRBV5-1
CASSSDRVVGELFF
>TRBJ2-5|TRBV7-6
CASSQRDRGQMRETQYF
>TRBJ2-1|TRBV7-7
CASSPPAGEQFF
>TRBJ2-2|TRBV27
CASRNYRGGNTGELFF
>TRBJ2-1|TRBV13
CASSPTLAEKQFF
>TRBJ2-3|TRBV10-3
CAISAGQGSADTQYF
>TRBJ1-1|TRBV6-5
CASRSGQRLGAFF
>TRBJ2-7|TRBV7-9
CASSGTGTSVIDEQYF
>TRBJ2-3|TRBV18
CASSASTDTQYF
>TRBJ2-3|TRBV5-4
CASRGTSGSTDTQYF